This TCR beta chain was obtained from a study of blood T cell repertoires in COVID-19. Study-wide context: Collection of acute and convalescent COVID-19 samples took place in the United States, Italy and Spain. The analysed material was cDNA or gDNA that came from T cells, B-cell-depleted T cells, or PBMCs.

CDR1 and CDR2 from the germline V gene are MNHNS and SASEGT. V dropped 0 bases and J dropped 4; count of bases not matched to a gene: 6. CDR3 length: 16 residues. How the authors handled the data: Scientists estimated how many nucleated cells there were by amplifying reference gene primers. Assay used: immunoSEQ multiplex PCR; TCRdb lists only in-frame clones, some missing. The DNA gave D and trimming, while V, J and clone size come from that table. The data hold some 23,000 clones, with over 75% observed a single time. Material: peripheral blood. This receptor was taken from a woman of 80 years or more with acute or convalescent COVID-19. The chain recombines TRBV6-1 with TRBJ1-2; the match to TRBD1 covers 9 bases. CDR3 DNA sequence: TGTGCCAGCAGTGAAGCGCGCACAGGGGGCAGCTATGGCTACACCTTC. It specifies CASSEARTGGSYGYTF.